A selection of T cell receptor beta chains follows, all from one sample in a study of blood T cell repertoires in COVID-19. Libraries were prepared by immunoSEQ multiplex PCR; TCRdb keeps only in-frame clonotypes and omits some of them. The sample records roughly 16,000 clones, 85% to 95% being singletons. Sequenced input: peripheral blood. Source of these receptors: a human donor in a cohort sampled during active COVID-19. CDR3s include the opening cysteine and the closing phenylalanine or tryptophan. The D gene is left open where the match is weak. Clone sizes are given selectively: once, few, many, or a class where the clone is expanded.

DNA | CDR3 | D | J | size | V
TGTGCCAGCATGGGCGGGGATACAGAAGCTTTCTTT | CASMGGDTEAFF | . | TRBJ1-1 | . | TRBV2
TGTGCCAGCAGTTTACCCGCGATCTCCTACGAGCAGTACTTC | CASSLPAISYEQYF | . | TRBJ2-7 | . | TRBV7-9
TGTGCCAGCAGCATGACCCGACTAGCGGGTCAAGAGACCCAGTACTTC | CASSMTRLAGQETQYF | TRBD2 | TRBJ2-5 | . | TRBV11-2
TGTGCCAGCAGCGTCCCGGGACAATTAAGGTACGAGCAGTACTTC | CASSVPGQLRYEQYF | . | TRBJ2-7 | . | TRBV9
TGCGCCAGCAGCCAAGATACTAGCGGGCAACACAATGAGCAGTTCTTC | CASSQDTSGQHNEQFF | TRBD2 | TRBJ2-1 | . | TRBV4-3
TGTGCCAGCAGCTCCGGGGGGACTGAAGCTTTCTTT | CASSSGGTEAFF | . | TRBJ1-1 | . | TRBV7-9
TGTGCCAGCAGTTTAGCCCCTACAGGGTTTTTGGGCTACACCTTC | CASSLAPTGFLGYTF | . | TRBJ1-2 | . | TRBV27
TGTGCTAGTGGTTTAGGGGGACCCTACAATGAGCAGTTCTTC | CASGLGGPYNEQFF | . | TRBJ2-1 | . | TRBV12-5
TGTGCCAGCAGTTTACAGGGGAGTCTCTACGAGCAGTACTTC | CASSLQGSLYEQYF | . | TRBJ2-7 | . | TRBV27
TGCAGCGTTGTGTACGGAGGGGGGGAGCTGTTTTTT | CSVVYGGGELFF | . | TRBJ2-2 | . | TRBV29-1
TGTGCCAGCTCACCACTGGGTAGCGAGCTGAGCTCCTACGAGCAGTACTTC | CASSPLGSELSSYEQYF | . | TRBJ2-7 | . | TRBV18
TGTGCCAGCAGCGAGAATCCGCAGGGTTTCGATGAGCAGTTCTTC | CASSENPQGFDEQFF | . | TRBJ2-1 | . | TRBV6-5
TGTGCCAGCAGTTACTCGAAGGCAGGCCCTGAAAAACTGTTTTTT | CASSYSKAGPEKLFF | . | TRBJ1-4 | . | TRBV6-6
TGTGCCAGCAGCCCGGGACTAGCGGGAGGACTAACGTATTTT | CASSPGLAGGLTYF | TRBD2 | TRBJ2-3 | . | TRBV9
TGTGCCAGCAGCTTAGCGAAGCGGAAGACTAGCACAGATACGCAGTATTTT | CASSLAKRKTSTDTQYF | . | TRBJ2-3 | . | TRBV13
TGTGCCTGGAGTGATTACTCAGGGGGGATGAACACTGAAGCTTTCTTT | CAWSDYSGGMNTEAFF | TRBD1 | TRBJ1-1 | . | TRBV30
TGTGCCAGTAGAAACGGGGGGCATCAGCCCCAGCATTTT | CASRNGGHQPQHF | . | TRBJ1-5 | . | TRBV19
TGTGCCAGCAGCCGAGGAGACACCATATATTTT | CASSRGDTIYF | . | TRBJ1-3 | . | TRBV3-1/TRBV3-2
TGTGCCAGCAGTCCTTTTCAGGGGGGCAATGAGCAGTTCTTC | CASSPFQGGNEQFF | . | TRBJ2-1 | once | TRBV27
TGTGCCACCAAGGGGGCAGTGAACACTGAAGCTTTCTTT | CATKGAVNTEAFF | TRBD1 | TRBJ1-1 | . | TRBV3-1/TRBV3-2
TGCGCCAGCAGCTTTGGTGGCGGGGGGTACACAGATACGCAGTATTTT | CASSFGGGGYTDTQYF | TRBD2 | TRBJ2-3 | . | TRBV5-1
TGTGCCAGCAGTTACTTTGCCGGGACAGCCTTGTCAAACACCTTC | CASSYFAGTALSNTF | TRBD1 | TRBJ1-2 | . | TRBV6-5
TGTGCCAGCAGTGAATTGGGGACAGATCGGCTCGGGGAGCTGTTTTTT | CASSELGTDRLGELFF | TRBD1 | TRBJ2-2 | . | TRBV25-1
TGTGCCAGCAGTTACTTGGCAAGCGATGGCTACACCTTC | CASSYLASDGYTF | . | TRBJ1-2 | . | TRBV6-2/TRBV6-3
TGCGCCAGCAGCAAACAGGGGCGCACAGATACGCAGTATTTT | CASSKQGRTDTQYF | TRBD1 | TRBJ2-3 | . | TRBV4-3
TGCGCCAGCAGCTCAACAAACTCCTACGAGCAGTACTTC | CASSSTNSYEQYF | . | TRBJ2-7 | once | TRBV5-1
TGTGCCAGCACCGAAACAGGGGTCACTGAAGCTTTCTTT | CASTETGVTEAFF | TRBD1 | TRBJ1-1 | . | TRBV6-5
TGTGCCAGCAGCGGGCGGAACAGGGCTGACCCTAATGAAAAACTGTTTTTT | CASSGRNRADPNEKLFF | . | TRBJ1-4 | . | TRBV11-2
TGTGCCATCAGTGAGCATACTAGCGGGGCTATCCAAGAGACCCAGTACTTC | CAISEHTSGAIQETQYF | TRBD2 | TRBJ2-5 | . | TRBV10-3
TGTGCCAGCAGTTACTCAGGGACAGCAACTAATGAAAAACTGTTTTTT | CASSYSGTATNEKLFF | TRBD1 | TRBJ1-4 | . | TRBV6-5
TGTGCCAGTAGTATAGGGGGACAGGGGAAAGAGACCCAGTACTTC | CASSIGGQGKETQYF | TRBD1 | TRBJ2-5 | . | TRBV19
TGTGCCAGCAGCTTGTCGCTAGGAGCTTTCTTT | CASSLSLGAFF | . | TRBJ1-1 | . | TRBV5-8
TGCGCCAGCAGCGTCGGGACAGGGAACGAGCAGTACTTC | CASSVGTGNEQYF | TRBD1 | TRBJ2-7 | once | TRBV5-1
TGTGCCAGCAGCCTCGGGACAGGGTTATCTCGCGAGCAGTACTTC | CASSLGTGLSREQYF | TRBD1 | TRBJ2-7 | . | TRBV27
TGTGCCAGCAGTCTCCCCCGACAGCTCCCCGCGAGAGGCTACACCTTC | CASSLPRQLPARGYTF | . | TRBJ1-2 | once | TRBV28
TGTGCCAGCAATAGCCCGGGGAGACACACCGGGGAGCTGTTTTTT | CASNSPGRHTGELFF | . | TRBJ2-2 | . | TRBV28
TGTGCCAGCAGCACACCAGGGTCGGAAGGACAGCCCCAGCATTTT | CASSTPGSEGQPQHF | . | TRBJ1-5 | . | TRBV7-9
TGTGCCAGCAGCTTCGCGACCTACGAGCAGTACTTC | CASSFATYEQYF | . | TRBJ2-7 | . | TRBV7-9
TGTGCCAGCAGCGCAAGCGGGGGGCCTTTGGGCAATGAGCAGTTCTTC | CASSASGGPLGNEQFF | TRBD2 | TRBJ2-1 | . | TRBV9
TGTGCCAGCAGCTTAGCCCTCGCCGGGACAGGGCCCTACGAGCAGTACTTC | CASSLALAGTGPYEQYF | TRBD1 | TRBJ2-7 | . | TRBV11-2
TGTGCCAGCAGCTCTTTTTCCGGGACAGCCTTCTCTGGGGCCAACGTCCTGACTTTC | CASSSFSGTAFSGANVLTF | TRBD1 | TRBJ2-6 | . | TRBV11-2
TGTGCCACCAGCAGACCCACTAGCGGGAGAAATGAGCAGTTCTTC | CATSRPTSGRNEQFF | TRBD2 | TRBJ2-1 | . | TRBV15
TGTGCCACCAGCATAACCGACAGGGTAGGCAATGAGCAGTTCTTC | CATSITDRVGNEQFF | TRBD1 | TRBJ2-1 | . | TRBV15
TGTGCCAGCAGCTTAAGGGGGTTCTCCTACGAGCAGTACTTC | CASSLRGFSYEQYF | . | TRBJ2-7 | . | TRBV7-2
TGTGCCTGTCACAACAGGGGATTCTATGGCTACACCTTC | CACHNRGFYGYTF | TRBD1 | TRBJ1-2 | . | TRBV30
TGTGCCAGCAGCCAAGTTGGTACGGGAGGCCTCCCCCGGGAGACCCAGTACTTC | CASSQVGTGGLPRETQYF | TRBD2 | TRBJ2-5 | . | TRBV3-1/TRBV3-2
TGCGCCAGCAGCCAACTAACAGGGAACACCGGGGAGCTGTTTTTT | CASSQLTGNTGELFF | . | TRBJ2-2 | . | TRBV4-1
TGTGCCAGTAGCTCATGGGGGGGCTACGAGCAGTACTTC | CASSSWGGYEQYF | TRBD2 | TRBJ2-7 | . | TRBV19
TGTGCCAGCAGCTTAGGAAGGAGCGGGAGGGCCCTTGAGCAGTTCTTC | CASSLGRSGRALEQFF | TRBD2 | TRBJ2-1 | . | TRBV11-2
TGTGCCAGCAGTTCCGGGACACAACACACAGATACGCAGTATTTT | CASSSGTQHTDTQYF | . | TRBJ2-3 | . | TRBV2
TGTGCCAGCAGCCTAGGGGGAGGGGTCGAGCAGTTCTTC | CASSLGGGVEQFF | . | TRBJ2-1 | . | TRBV11-2
TGTGCCAGCAGCGTAACCCCCTTGGGGGCGAGCTCCTATAATTCACCCCTCCACTTT | CASSVTPLGASSYNSPLHF | . | TRBJ1-6 | . | TRBV9
TGTGCCAGCAGCTTCCGGGGGGTTAACTATGGCTACACCTTC | CASSFRGVNYGYTF | . | TRBJ1-2 | once | TRBV5-6
TGTGCCAGCAGTTTATATGGCGACAGGGGGCTTAGTGGAAACACCATATATTTT | CASSLYGDRGLSGNTIYF | TRBD1 | TRBJ1-3 | once | TRBV28
TGTGCCATTAGACAGGGAATGCGGACCCTGGGGTTCCAGAACACTGAAGCTTTCTTT | CAIRQGMRTLGFQNTEAFF | TRBD1 | TRBJ1-1 | . | TRBV10-3